This T cell receptor beta chain was retrieved from a study of cytomegalovirus exposure and HLA in healthy donors. Background on the study: Assignment to the Caucasian-associated ancestry cluster applied to over 70% of the 300 to 500 genotyped donors.

Findings and limits, study-wide: In an earlier analysis, productive rearrangement rates for most beta V segments clustered near 87% or 30%. TCR beta sequences numbering 15,000 to 20,000 were associated with HLA alleles at 0.05 false discovery rate in a later analysis.

The CDR3 spans 15 residues. Germline assignment: CDR1 MNHEY and CDR2 SVGAGI. V lost 2 bases to trimming and J lost 12 bases, with 17 bases between them. The primer mix had 60 Vbeta and 13 Jbeta primers. Produced via immunoSEQ multiplex PCR; TCRdb's table is partial and in-frame only. The sample carries roughly 200,000 clones, around 80% recorded once. As concerns this clone: Its antigen remains unidentified.

The sequence derives from a woman between 40 and 50 years old in good health and CMV-seronegative. The chain recombines TRBV6-5 with TRBJ1-6; D possibly corresponds to TRBD1 (6 bases). Sequencing was done on a sample of PBMCs. The DNA of the CDR3 is TGTGCCAGCAGTTACCTTTCACAGGGATTTGGACCCCTCCACTTT. This sequence encodes CASSYLSQGFGPLHF.